The sequence of this TCR beta chain was determined in a study of T cell responses to AZD1222 COVID-19 vaccine. Produced via immunoSEQ multiplex PCR; TCRdb's table is partial and in-frame only. The table has 100,000 to 120,000 clones, about nine tenths seen once. As for this clone: Its antigen is still unknown.

There are 15 residues in the CDR3. The J segment lost 2 bases and the V segment lost 1 base, leaving 0 bases of the junction unmatched. Germline V CDR1 and CDR2: MNHEY, SMNVEV (reference sequence). Broader study findings: Spike-specific TCR breadth and depth grew following two AZD1222 doses. Reports indicate that nearly half of spike-specific TCRs are directed at unmutated variant regions. Clonal diversity was possibly underestimated, and white British individuals and females predominated among donors.

This chain uses TRBV27 with TRBJ1-1; 11 nucleotides match TRBD1. The TCR originated in an adult in good health. The specimen was peripheral blood, collected on day 0 of AZD1222 vaccination. Here the CDR3 reads CASSLWTGGNTEAFF. The CDR3 coding sequence is TGTGCCAGCAGTTTATGGACAGGGGGCAACACTGAAGCTTTCTTT.